What follows are 23 T cell receptor beta chains derived from one specimen sequenced in a study of metastatic and nonmetastatic thyroid tumors. All patients reached thyroid surgery having received no treatment beforehand. TCRdb re-clonotyped the PCR reads through MiXCR. This sample carries 30,000 to 45,000 clones, 25% to 30% of them seen once, and the ten largest clones take roughly a tenth. Sequencing was performed on blood. The receptor source for this set is a male donor with papillary thyroid cancer or a benign thyroid nodule (not recorded which). Some clones in this sample may be carry-over from other donors' samples.

This clone was detected only a few times. The gene calls are TRBV4-2 and TRBJ1-2; 8 bases are a match to TRBD1. The V gene's germline CDR1 is LGHNA and CDR2 YNFKEQ. CDR3 size: 14 residues. The junction had 5 bases not matched to a gene; V was cut back by 0 bases and J by 8 bases. The chain's CDR3 is CASSQDRGPGGYTF. In nucleotides, the CDR3 is TGTGCCAGCAGCCAAGACAGGGGGCCAGGAGGCTACACCTTC.

The V gene is TRBV11-2, the J gene TRBJ2-2, with 9 nucleotides matching TRBD2. The CDR3 length is 14 residues. J was trimmed by 5 bases and V by 8 bases; bases with no gene match: 6. Germline CDR1 is SGHAT and CDR2 is FQNNGV. In DNA, the CDR3 is TGTGCCAGCTTAGCGGGACTAGCTACCGGGGAGCTGTTTTTT. Amino acid sequence: CASLAGLATGELFF.

This clone was counted only a few times. The rearrangement links TRBV6-2 or TRBV6-3 to TRBJ1-2; TRBD1 matches 10 bases. The V and J ends lost 4 bases and 8 bases, in that order; junction bases with no gene match: 10. The CDR3 loop spans 15 amino acids. Germline V gene sequence: CDR1 MNHEY, CDR2 SVGEGT. Here the CDR3 reads CASSFSDRGLGGYTF. The CDR3 nucleotides read TGTGCCAGCAGTTTTTCCGACAGGGGGCTAGGAGGCTACACCTTC.

In its sample, this clone was seen a few times. Here the CDR3 reads CASSPGLAGGYEQYF. CDR3 nucleotides: TGTGCCAGCAGTCCTGGACTAGCGGGAGGCTACGAGCAGTACTTC. This rearrangement joins TRBV28 to TRBJ2-7; 14 positions agree with TRBD2. CDR3 size: 15 residues. V was clipped by 5 bases and J by 3 bases; unmatched bases: 3. Germline lookup yields CDR1 MDHEN and CDR2 SYDVKM.

The chain recombines TRBV12-3 or TRBV12-4 with TRBJ2-3, with D unresolved. The CDR3 consists of 14 residues. Trimming shortened V by 6 bases and J by 3 bases, and 13 bases separated the two germline ends. CDR3 DNA sequence: TGTGCCAGCAGCGCCGGTCTAGATACAGATACGCAGTATTTT. Translation gives CASSAGLDTDTQYF.

The table lists this clone with many counts. This chain links TRBV4-2 with TRBJ2-3, with D maybe TRBD1 (5 bases). This CDR3 spans 16 amino acids. Germline-derived CDR1 and CDR2 are LGHNA and YNFKEQ. V was shortened by 6 bases and J by 2 bases, with 18 bases between the two germline ends. DNA for the CDR3: TGTGCCAGCAGTCCCCTATTCCAGGGTTTCACAGATACGCAGTATTTT. Translated: CASSPLFQGFTDTQYF.

The sample holds many counts of this clone. This chain links TRBV5-4 with TRBJ2-2, with D possibly matching TRBD2 (7 bases). With 10 bases removed from V and 6 bases from J, the gap between germline ends came to 19 bases. The CDR3 consists of 14 residues. Germline V gene sequence: CDR1 SGHNT, CDR2 YYREEE (reference sequence). The chain's CDR3 is CAGGGQGLPGELFF. In DNA, the CDR3 is TGTGCCGGGGGGGGACAAGGACTGCCCGGGGAGCTGTTTTTT.

The table lists this clone with a few counts. Distinct nucleotide sequences in the sample also encode this CDR3. The gene calls are TRBV6-2 or TRBV6-3 and TRBJ2-2; 8 bases match TRBD1. The CDR3 runs 18 residues. The junction had 6 bases not matched to a gene; V was cut back by 0 bases and J by 0 bases. Germline loops: CDR1 MNHEY, CDR2 SVGEGT. CDR3 sequence: CASSYSLGQGTNTGELFF. CDR3 sequence (DNA): TGTGCCAGCAGTTACTCCCTAGGACAGGGAACGAACACCGGGGAGCTGTTTTTT.

This clone was seen a few times. The rearrangement joins TRBV28 to TRBJ1-2, with a tentative D call TRBD1 (6 bases). CDR1 and CDR2 from the germline V gene are MDHEN and SYDVKM. V was cut by 3 bases and J by 8 bases, with 10 bases left in between. The CDR3 loop spans 12 amino acids. The CDR3 DNA reads TGTGCCAGCAGTTTGGGGGCGAGGGGCTACACCTTC. Its translation: CASSLGARGYTF.

This clone was seen more than once but under ten times. The rearrangement links TRBV15 to TRBJ1-6, with D maybe TRBD1 (5 bases). Between the trimmed V and J ends, which lost 3 bases and 8 bases, there was a span of 8 bases. CDR3 length equals 13 residues. In germline, CDR1 is LNHNV, CDR2 YYDKDF (reference sequence). The CDR3 DNA is TGTGCCACCAGCAGGAGCAGGGATTCACCCCTCCACTTT. This codes for CATSRSRDSPLHF.

By proportion, this clone is medium-sized. The rearrangement joins TRBV2 to TRBJ2-5; possibly TRBD1 for D (6 bases). CDR1 and CDR2 (germline): SNHLY, FYNNEI. The CDR3 consists of 13 residues. Between the trimmed V and J ends, which lost 7 bases and 5 bases, there was a span of 14 bases. The CDR3 DNA sequence: TGTGCCAGCAAATCCCCCACAGGGGAGACCCAGTACTTC. Translated: CASKSPTGETQYF.

This clone occurred a few times. The J gene is TRBJ2-7, the V gene TRBV11-3; D may be TRBD1 (6 bases). CDR3 length: 13 amino acids. The germline V and J ends were trimmed by 5 bases and 0 bases, with 8 bases remaining between them. Germline V CDR1 and CDR2: SGHNT, YENEEA. In DNA form, the CDR3 reads TGTGCCAGCAGCGGGACAAACTCCTACGAGCAGTACTTC. Protein sequence: CASSGTNSYEQYF.

The rearrangement uses TRBV20-1 and TRBJ2-7; D perhaps matches TRBD2 (6 bases). There are 13 residues in the CDR3. Looked up from germline, CDR1 is DFQATT and CDR2 is SNEGSKA (reference sequence). DNA of the CDR3: TGCAGCGCGGTACGGGACTCTTCGTACGAGCAGTACTTC. Amino acids: CSAVRDSSYEQYF.

This clone was counted a few times. The chain combines TRBV12-3 or TRBV12-4 with TRBJ2-7, with TRBD1 matching over 8 bases. The CDR3 runs to 14 residues. V lost 6 bases and J lost 5; bases outside the gene matches: 9. CDR3: CASSDGQGLNEQYF. CDR3 in DNA: TGTGCCAGCAGCGACGGACAGGGTCTGAACGAGCAGTACTTC.

This clone is labeled medium-sized (0.01 to 0.1%). The V and J genes are TRBV20-1 and TRBJ2-2; no reliable D call. CDR1 DFQATT and CDR2 SNEGSKA come from the germline V gene (reference sequence). Between the trimmed V and J ends, which lost 2 bases and 7 bases, there was a span of 17 bases. The CDR3 length is 15 residues. CDR3 loop: CSARLGGTDGGELFF. In nucleotides, the CDR3 is TGCAGTGCTAGACTGGGCGGCACGGACGGCGGGGAGCTGTTTTTT.

Only a few counts were recorded for this clone. This rearrangement joins TRBV6-2 or TRBV6-3 to TRBJ1-2, with D possibly matching TRBD1 (5 bases). The CDR3 spans 16 residues. The V and J ends lost 0 bases and 3 bases respectively, with 14 bases between them. CDR1 MNHEY and CDR2 SVGEGT come from the germline V gene. The CDR3 loop is CASSYSLGGWDYGYTF. In DNA form, the CDR3 reads TGTGCCAGCAGTTACTCTCTGGGGGGATGGGACTATGGCTACACCTTC.

The chain uses TRBV28 and TRBJ1-1; 9 bases match TRBD1. V lost 5 bases to trimming and J lost 0 bases; unmatched junction nucleotides: 7. The CDR3 totals 16 residues. Germline V gene lookup returns CDR1 MDHEN and CDR2 SYDVKM. CDR3 protein: CASSQLTGGMNTEAFF. The DNA of the CDR3 is TGTGCCAGCAGTCAGCTGACAGGGGGAATGAACACTGAAGCTTTCTTT.

This chain links TRBV6-1 with TRBJ1-6; no definite D call. Trimming shortened V by 5 bases and J by 7 bases, and 12 bases separated the two germline ends. This CDR3 has 14 amino acids. Germline CDR1 is MNHNS and CDR2 is SASEGT. The CDR3 nucleotides read TGTGCCAGCAGTCCCCGACGCTTGAATTCACCCCTCCACTTT. This codes for CASSPRRLNSPLHF.

A remark on this clone: The junction shows a germline mismatch at one end, possibly a read error. The chain combines TRBV7-7 with TRBJ2-7, with TRBD1 matching over 7 bases. Germline V CDR1 and CDR2: SSHAT, FNYEAQ (reference sequence). This CDR3 is built from 15 residues. CDR3 in DNA: TGTGCTAGCAGCCTCAGACAGGGAAGCTCCTACGAGCAGTACTTC. Translating gives CASSLRQGSSYEQYF.

The rearrangement uses TRBV11-3 and TRBJ2-7; TRBD2 might be the D (6 bases). Looked up from germline, CDR1 is SGHNT and CDR2 is YENEEA. This CDR3 contains 13 residues. Trimming removed 6 bases from V and 6 bases from J, with 15 bases in between. CDR3 in amino acids: CASSSRAGTEQYF. The CDR3 DNA is TGTGCCAGCAGTTCCCGGGCGGGGACCGAGCAGTACTTC.

The rearrangement uses TRBV15 and TRBJ1-5, with 8 bases aligning to TRBD1. The V gene end was trimmed by 3 bases and the J gene end by 1 base; junction bases not matched to a gene: 5. The CDR3 consists of 16 residues. The germline V gene has CDR1 LNHNV and CDR2 YYDKDF (reference sequence). The CDR3: CATSSGTGSSNQPQHF. CDR3 in DNA: TGTGCCACCAGCAGCGGGACAGGCTCAAGCAATCAGCCCCAGCATTTT.

The V and J genes are TRBV27 and TRBJ2-7; 9 bases are shared with TRBD2. V was pared by 6 bases and J by 3 bases, with 9 bases of the junction left unmatched. The CDR3 spans 15 residues. CDR1 and CDR2 (germline): MNHEY, SMNVEV (reference sequence). Written as DNA, the CDR3 is TGTGCCAGCAGCTATAGCGGGGGCCCGATCTACGAGCAGTACTTC. Translated: CASSYSGGPIYEQYF.

The chain couples TRBV6-2 or TRBV6-3 to TRBJ2-1; D call uncertain. The CDR3 has 14 residues. V lost 4 bases and J 4 bases, leaving 11 bases between the germline ends. Germline V CDR1 and CDR2: MNHEY, SVGEGT. The CDR3 spells CASSLSQEYNEQFF. CDR3 DNA: TGTGCCAGCAGTTTGTCCCAGGAATACAATGAGCAGTTCTTC.